The 21 T cell receptor beta chains presented below share a single source sample, sequenced in a study of T cell repertoires in cytomegalovirus infection. TCRdb called the reads again in MiXCR, with one record for every CDR3 protein. The data show about 97,000 distinct CDR3 sequences, with about 15% seen just once and 8% held by the top ten. The material sequenced was PBMCs. These receptor sequences come from a human donor in good health (CMV status not recorded). Some clones in this sample may be carry-over from other donors' samples.

In this sample, this clonotype turned up many times. CDR3 protein: CASYRDINYGYTF. DNA for the CDR3: TGTGCCAGTTACCGGGACATCAACTATGGCTACACCTTC. The chain has TRBV2 and TRBJ1-2, with D maybe TRBD1 (6 bases). V was trimmed by 9 bases and J by 2 bases, leaving 13 bases between them. CDR3 length equals 13 residues. In germline, CDR1 is SNHLY, CDR2 FYNNEI.

At least ten counts were recorded for this clonotype. This chain connects TRBV7-2 to TRBJ1-1; D is unresolved. Germline V lookup: CDR1 SGHTA, CDR2 FQGNSA. This CDR3 region has 13 residues. V was trimmed by 3 bases and J by 6 bases, leaving 11 bases between them. CDR3 in amino acids: CASSFVMKAEAFF. As DNA, the CDR3 is TGTGCCAGCAGCTTTGTCATGAAGGCTGAAGCTTTCTTT.

This clonotype occurred many times. The chain links TRBV7-2 to TRBJ2-7, with D possibly TRBD1 on 5 matching bases. In germline, CDR1 is SGHTA, CDR2 FQGNSA. This CDR3 contains 15 residues. The ends were cut back, 3 bases at V and 5 bases at J, with 17 bases in the middle. CDR3 loop: CASSFGRRQGHEQYF. The CDR3, as DNA: TGTGCCAGCAGCTTTGGCCGTCGGCAGGGCCACGAGCAGTACTTC. Variable domain in full (rest from reference TRBV7-2 and TRBJ2-7): GAGVSQSPSNKVTEKGKDVELRCDPISGHTALYWYRQSLGQGLEFLIYFQGNSAPDKSGLPSDRFSAERTGGSVSTLTIQRTQQEDSAVYLCASSFGRRQGHEQYFGPGTRLTVT.

This clonotype appeared a few times. The chain employs TRBV20-1 and TRBJ2-1, with 8 bases that match TRBD2. CDR3 length: 18 residues. The germline V gene has CDR1 DFQATT and CDR2 SNEGSKA (reference sequence). The ends lost 3 bases at V and 4 bases at J; junction bases unmatched: 17. CDR3: CSASGLGSGAAPYNEQFF. For the CDR3, the DNA is TGCAGTGCTAGTGGACTTGGTAGCGGGGCGGCCCCGTACAATGAGCAGTTCTTC.

This chain joins TRBV11-2 and TRBJ1-2, with a tentative D call TRBD1 (6 bases). The CDR3 covers 13 residues. Germline V gene data show CDR1 as SGHAT and CDR2 as FQNNGV. V lost 4 bases and J 5 bases, leaving 11 bases between the germline ends. The CDR3 nucleotides are TGTGCCAGCAGCTCACAACAGGGTTATGGCTACACCTTC. It codes for CASSSQQGYGYTF.

This clonotype was seen ten or more times. The V call is TRBV4-1, the J call TRBJ1-2; D gene uncertain. Germline CDR1 and CDR2: MGHRA and YSYEKL. Trimming removed 1 base from V and 8 bases from J, with 23 bases in between. The CDR3 consists of 17 residues. CDR3 residues: CASSQGPFARLLGGYTF. The CDR3 nucleotides are TGCGCCAGCAGCCAAGGCCCCTTCGCCAGGCTCCTGGGAGGCTACACCTTC.

This clonotype showed up many times. This chain links TRBV7-2 with TRBJ2-1; 7 nucleotides line up with TRBD1. Trimming removed 3 bases from V and 4 bases from J; junction bases left unmatched: 3. The CDR3 has 14 amino acids. Germline V gene data show CDR1 as SGHTA and CDR2 as FQGNSA. The CDR3 nucleotides read TGTGCCAGCAGCTTGCCAGGGGGTTACAATGAGCAGTTCTTC. Its protein is CASSLPGGYNEQFF. Looking up the rest from reference TRBV7-2 and TRBJ2-1 gives the full variable domain: GAGVSQSPSNKVTEKGKDVELRCDPISGHTALYWYRQSLGQGLEFLIYFQGNSAPDKSGLPSDRFSAERTGGSVSTLTIQRTQQEDSAVYLCASSLPGGYNEQFFGPGTRLTVL.

The chain carries TRBV7-9 and TRBJ1-4; D may be TRBD1 (5 bases). CDR1 SEHNR and CDR2 FQNEAQ come from the germline V gene (reference sequence). The CDR3 loop spans 14 amino acids. The V end was cut by 3 bases, the J end by 3 bases, with 8 bases between. Written as DNA, the CDR3 is TGTGCCAGCAGCTTTGACAGCCCTAATGAAAAACTGTTTTTT. Protein sequence: CASSFDSPNEKLFF.

The V gene is TRBV6-2 or TRBV6-3, the J gene TRBJ1-1; the D gene is possibly TRBD1 (5 bases). V was pared by 4 bases and J by 11 bases, with 17 bases between. CDR3 length: 13 residues. Germline-derived CDR1 and CDR2 are MNHEY and SVGEGT. The CDR3 DNA reads as TGTGCCAGCAGTTCGAGCAGTAACAGGATGGCTTTCTTT. It translates to CASSSSSNRMAFF.

This clonotype was found many times. The chain is built from TRBV7-2 and TRBJ1-1, with 7 positions matching TRBD1. Germline CDR1 and CDR2: SGHTA and FQGNSA. The CDR3 covers 17 residues. Unmatched junction bases numbered 8, after V lost 0 bases and J lost 1 base. The CDR3 nucleotides are TGTGCCAGCAGCTTAGCGACAGGGAAGGTCCGGAACACTGAAGCTTTCTTT. Translated: CASSLATGKVRNTEAFF.

The chain links TRBV5-1 to TRBJ2-7, with a possible D match to TRBD2 (5 bases). Germline V gene sequence: CDR1 SGHRS, CDR2 YFSETQ. The CDR3 sequence is 15 residues long. The V gene lost 0 bases and the J gene lost 2 bases, with 12 bases spanning the gap. In DNA form, the CDR3 reads TGCGCCAGCAGCTTGGCCGCTGGAGGACCCTACGAGCAGTACTTC. Protein sequence: CASSLAAGGPYEQYF. The full variable domain, in which reference TRBV5-1 and TRBJ2-7 provide the parts outside the CDR3, is KAGVTQTPRYLIKTRGQQVTLSCSPISGHRSVSWYQQTPGQGLQFLFEYFSETQRNKGNFPGRFSGRQFSNSRSEMNVSTLELGDSALYLCASSLAAGGPYEQYFGPGTRLTVT.

V gene TRBV7-9 combines with J gene TRBJ2-1, with D uncertain. Germline V gene lookup returns CDR1 SEHNR and CDR2 FQNEAQ (reference sequence). The length of the CDR3 is 16 residues. Trimming took off 1 base at V and 5 bases at J, with 15 bases between the two ends. CDR3 sequence: CASSLGEHPVDNEQFF. DNA for the CDR3: TGTGCCAGCAGCTTAGGCGAGCATCCGGTCGACAATGAGCAGTTCTTC.

There are a few counts of this clonotype. The J gene is TRBJ2-5, the V gene TRBV12-3 or TRBV12-4; weak D call: TRBD1 (6 bases). This CDR3 has 12 amino acids. The V end was cut by 4 bases, the J end by 5 bases, with 8 bases between. In DNA form, the CDR3 reads TGTGCCAGCAGTTATGGGGGCGAGACCCAGTACTTC. Protein: CASSYGGETQYF.

This clonotype was observed a handful of times. J is TRBJ1-1 and V is TRBV5-1; D might be TRBD1 (6 bases). This CDR3 has 16 residues. Germline V lookup: CDR1 SGHRS, CDR2 YFSETQ. The V and J ends lost 3 bases and 3 bases respectively, with 18 bases between them. The CDR3 here is CASSWGLGARDTEAFF. As DNA, the CDR3 is TGCGCCAGCAGCTGGGGATTGGGGGCAAGGGACACTGAAGCTTTCTTT.

V is TRBV14 and J is TRBJ2-1; 11 nucleotides agree with TRBD2. The CDR3 has 14 residues. Unmatched junction bases numbered 2, after V lost 1 base and J lost 9 bases. CDR1 SGHDN and CDR2 FVKESK come from the germline V gene. CDR3 bases: TGTGCCAGCAGCCAAGGAACTAGCGGGGGTGAGCAGTTCTTC. Its translation is CASSQGTSGGEQFF.

This clonotype was found many times. The chain links TRBV7-2 to TRBJ1-6; D may be TRBD1 (5 bases). The CDR3 has 13 residues. V was cut by 5 bases and J by 11 bases, with 13 bases left in between. Germline-derived CDR1 and CDR2 are SGHTA and FQGNSA. The CDR3 nucleotides read TGTGCCAGCAGCCCAACAGGTGGTGCACCCCTCCACTTT. This translates into CASSPTGGAPLHF.

This clonotype has just a few counts. The rearrangement joins TRBV5-4 to TRBJ1-6; 10 bases fit TRBD1. The CDR3 sequence is 15 residues long. Germline CDR1 SGHNT, CDR2 YYREEE (reference sequence). The trim removed 4 bases at V and 6 bases at J, leaving 4 bases unmatched. This chain's CDR3 is CASSIRTGGNSPLHF. The CDR3 bases are TGTGCCAGCAGCATCCGGACAGGGGGTAATTCACCCCTCCACTTT. Together with reference TRBV5-4 and TRBJ1-6, the CDR3 gives the full variable domain: ETGVTQSPTHLIKTRGQQVTLRCSSQSGHNTVSWYQQALGQGPQFIFQYYREEENGRGNFPPRFSGLQFPNYSSELNVNALELDDSALYLCASSIRTGGNSPLHFGNGTRLTVT.

In its sample, this clonotype was seen a few times. V usage is TRBV20-1 and J usage is TRBJ1-1; D is possibly TRBD1 (5 bases). The CDR3 is 12 residues long. The V gene's germline CDR1 is DFQATT and CDR2 SNEGSKA (reference sequence). The germline V and J ends were trimmed by 5 bases and 6 bases, with 13 bases remaining between them. The CDR3 region has the DNA TGCAGTGCTCTCAGTGGGGGGTCTGAAGCTTTCTTT. Protein sequence: CSALSGGSEAFF.

This clonotype was observed many times. V is TRBV7-6 and J is TRBJ2-5; D not certain. The V end lost 6 bases, the J end lost 4 bases, and 21 bases lay between the germline ends. The germline gives CDR1 SGHVS, CDR2 FNYEAQ. The CDR3 is 16 amino acids. CDR3 sequence (DNA): TGTGCCAGCAGTCCTACGACAACGGGCACAGTAGAGACCCAGTACTTC. This translates into CASSPTTTGTVETQYF.

This clonotype appeared many times. V and J are TRBV7-2 and TRBJ1-2; 7 bases fit TRBD1. In germline, CDR1 is SGHTA, CDR2 FQGNSA. With V trimmed by 3 bases and J by 8 bases, 6 bases remained unmatched. The CDR3 spans 13 residues. This CDR3 is CASSFDRVRGYTF. CDR3 nucleotide sequence: TGTGCCAGCAGCTTCGACAGGGTTCGGGGCTACACCTTC.

The chain recombines TRBV20-1 with TRBJ1-3; TRBD1 might be the D (5 bases). V was cut by 2 bases and J by 0 bases, with 11 bases left in between. The CDR3 consists of 15 residues. Per germline, CDR1 DFQATT and CDR2 SNEGSKA (reference sequence). CDR3: CSARPRRGSGNTIYF. CDR3 nucleotide sequence: TGCAGTGCTAGACCTAGGAGGGGCTCTGGAAACACCATATATTTT.